Listed here are 9 T cell receptor beta chains from one sample, sequenced in a study of T cells of healthy individuals. TCRdb used MiXCR to reprocess the 5' RACE reads, holding one entry per CDR3 protein. The sample lists some 100,000 distinct CDR3 sequences; approximately 15% were seen once. These receptors all stem from a human donor in good health.

This clonotype was observed many times. The chain carries TRBV23-1 and TRBJ1-5, with 8 positions matching TRBD1. TRBV23-1 is an ORF, and what it does is uncertain. This CDR3 has 17 amino acids. The ends lost 0 bases at V and 6 bases at J; junction bases unmatched: 10. The CDR3 loop is CASSQSGGQGACQPQHF. As DNA, the CDR3 is TGCGCCAGCAGTCAATCCGGGGGGCAGGGGGCGTGTCAGCCCCAGCATTTT.

This clonotype was recorded a few times. The chain joins TRBV7-3 to TRBJ2-1; TRBD2 matches 8 bases. V shed 1 base and J 7 bases; nucleotides not matched to a gene: 24. The CDR3 consists of 21 residues. Germline-derived CDR1 and CDR2 are SGHTA and FQGTGA. CDR3: CASSLRSGASSGLLGRNEQFF. The CDR3 DNA reads as TGTGCCAGCAGCTTAAGGAGCGGGGCGTCTAGCGGGTTATTGGGTCGAAATGAGCAGTTCTTC.

This clonotype was seen more than once but under ten times. The chain couples TRBV5-1 to TRBJ1-5; TRBD1 agrees at 12 bases. Germline CDR1 reads SGHRS; CDR2 reads YFSETQ. This CDR3 contains 16 residues. V lost 5 bases and J lost 6; bases outside the gene matches: 9. DNA for the CDR3: TGCGCCAGCAGTCCCGGGACAGGGGGCCCAGGTCAGCCCCAGCATTTT. Translation: CASSPGTGGPGQPQHF.

The chain uses TRBV20-1 and TRBJ2-7, with a weak D call TRBD2 (5 bases). Deletions cut 3 bases from V and 4 bases from J, with 16 bases between. Germline V CDR1 and CDR2: DFQATT, SNEGSKA (reference sequence). The CDR3 extends over 14 amino acids. CDR3 nucleotides: TGCAGTGCTAGTATTAGCGAAGGTTGGTACGAGCAGTACTTC. This sequence encodes CSASISEGWYEQYF.

The chain joins TRBV5-1 to TRBJ2-5, with TRBD2 matching 9 bases. The CDR3 loop spans 15 amino acids. V lost 2 bases and J lost 5; bases outside the gene matches: 7. Germline assignment: CDR1 SGHRS and CDR2 YFSETQ. The CDR3 loop reads CASSLAWTSEETQYF. The CDR3 DNA reads TGCGCCAGCAGCTTAGCTTGGACTAGCGAGGAGACCCAGTACTTC.

Comments on this clonotype: The junction shows a germline mismatch at one end, possibly a read error. The chain recombines TRBV6-4 with TRBJ2-2; 10 nucleotides match TRBD2. CDR3 length: 14 residues. Germline lookup yields CDR1 MRHNA and CDR2 SNTAGT. The CDR3 DNA is TGTGTCAGCAGTCTAGCGGGAGACACCGGGGAGCTGTTTTTT. The encoded protein is CVSSLAGDTGELFF.

The CDR3 DNA reads as TGTGCCAGCAGCTACAGCCCATACGAGCAGTACTTC. This translates into CASSYSPYEQYF. This chain links TRBV2 with TRBJ2-7; D is undetermined. Germline-derived CDR1 and CDR2 are SNHLY and FYNNEI. There are 12 residues in the CDR3. V was shortened by 6 bases and J by 4 bases, with 10 bases between the two germline ends.

The chain uses TRBV7-2 and TRBJ2-5; 9 nucleotides match TRBD2. The junction had 6 bases not matched to a gene; V was cut back by 6 bases and J by 4 bases. CDR3 length: 14 amino acids. Germline-derived CDR1 and CDR2 are SGHTA and FQGNSA. Here the CDR3 reads CASSVSGRTETQYF. For the CDR3, the DNA is TGTGCCAGCAGTGTCAGCGGGAGGACAGAGACCCAGTACTTC.

The chain is built from TRBV6-2 or TRBV6-3 and TRBJ2-7, with TRBD1 matching over 7 bases. This CDR3 comprises 14 residues. Germline CDR1 and CDR2: MNHEY and SVGEGT. The V segment lost 4 bases and the J segment 0 bases; nucleotides outside the gene matches: 3. This chain's CDR3 is CASSSGDSSYEQYF. The DNA for the CDR3 is TGTGCCAGCAGTTCTGGGGACAGCTCCTACGAGCAGTACTTC.